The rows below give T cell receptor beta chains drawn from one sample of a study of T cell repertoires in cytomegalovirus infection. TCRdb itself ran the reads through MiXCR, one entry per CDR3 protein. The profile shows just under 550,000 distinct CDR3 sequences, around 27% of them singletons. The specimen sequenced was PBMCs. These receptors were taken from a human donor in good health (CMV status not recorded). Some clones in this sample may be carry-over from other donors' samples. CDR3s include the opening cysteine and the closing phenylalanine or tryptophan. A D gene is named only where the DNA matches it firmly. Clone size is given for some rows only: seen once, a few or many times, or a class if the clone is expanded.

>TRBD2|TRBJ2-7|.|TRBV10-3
CAISDLAGSYEQYF
TGTGCCATCAGTGATCTAGCGGGGAGTTACGAGCAGTACTTC
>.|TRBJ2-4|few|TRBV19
CASSQHHPSVLETKNIQYF
TGTGCCAGTAGCCAACACCATCCGTCCGTTCTGGAGACCAAAAACATTCAGTACTTC
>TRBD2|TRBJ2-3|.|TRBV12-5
CASGLPISGRGADTQYF
TGTGCTAGTGGTTTGCCAATATCCGGGAGGGGTGCAGATACGCAGTATTTT
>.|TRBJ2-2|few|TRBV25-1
CASSAPPDRSNTGELFF
TGTGCCAGCAGTGCCCCCCCTGACAGATCGAACACCGGGGAGCTGTTTTTT
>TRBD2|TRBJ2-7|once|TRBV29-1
CSVLGLAGVRGSYEQYF
TGCAGCGTCCTTGGACTAGCGGGAGTAAGGGGGTCCTACGAGCAGTACTTC
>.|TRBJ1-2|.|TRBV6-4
CASSLQGGIDYGYTF
TGTGCCAGCAGTCTACAGGGAGGGATTGACTATGGCTACACCTTC
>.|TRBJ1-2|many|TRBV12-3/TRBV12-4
CASSLLGYGYTF
TGTGCCAGCAGTTTATTAGGGTATGGCTACACCTTC
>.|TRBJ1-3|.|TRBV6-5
CASSYSGNSGNTIYF
TGTGCCAGCAGTTACTCTGGCAACAGTGGAAACACCATATATTTT
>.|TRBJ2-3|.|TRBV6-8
CASGRGDTQYF
TGTGCCAGCGGAAGAGGAGATACGCAGTATTTT
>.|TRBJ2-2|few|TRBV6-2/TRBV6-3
CASSYGGAGVGELFF
TGTGCCAGCAGTTACGGCGGGGCCGGTGTCGGGGAGCTGTTTTTT
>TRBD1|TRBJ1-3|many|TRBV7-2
CASSLGTGGGNTIYF
TGTGCCAGCAGCTTAGGGACAGGCGGCGGAAACACCATATATTTT
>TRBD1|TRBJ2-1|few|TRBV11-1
CASSLVGTGGYEQFF
TGTGCCAGCAGCTTAGTCGGGACAGGGGGGTATGAGCAGTTCTTC
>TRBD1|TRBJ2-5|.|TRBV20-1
CSAGQGNEETQYF
TGCAGTGCCGGACAGGGGAATGAAGAGACCCAGTACTTC
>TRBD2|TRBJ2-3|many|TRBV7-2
CASRTSGQTQGTQYF
TGTGCCAGCAGAACTAGCGGACAAACACAGGGTACGCAGTATTTT
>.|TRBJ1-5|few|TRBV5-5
CASSLVPEPSGQPQHF
TGTGCCAGCAGCTTGGTCCCAGAACCTTCGGGGCAGCCCCAGCATTTT
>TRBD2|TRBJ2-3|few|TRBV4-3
CASSHLLLGLAGDTQYF
TGCGCCAGCAGCCATCTCCTGCTGGGACTAGCTGGCGATACGCAGTATTTT
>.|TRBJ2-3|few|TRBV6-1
CASTQGLEPQYF
TGTGCCAGCACCCAGGGCTTGGAGCCGCAGTATTTT
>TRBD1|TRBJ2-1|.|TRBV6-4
CASSDSAGGPYNEQFF
TGTGCCAGCAGTGACTCGGCAGGGGGCCCCTACAATGAGCAGTTCTTC
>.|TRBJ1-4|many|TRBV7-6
CASSLGIGGKLFF
TGTGCCAGCAGCTTAGGAATAGGTGGAAAACTGTTTTTT
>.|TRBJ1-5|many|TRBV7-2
CASSLFGFGQPQHF
TGTGCCAGCAGCTTATTCGGGTTTGGTCAGCCCCAGCATTTT
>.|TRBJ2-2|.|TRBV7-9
CASSFSSAGELFF
TGTGCCAGCAGCTTCTCTAGCGCCGGGGAGCTGTTTTTT
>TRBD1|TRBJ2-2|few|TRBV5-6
CASSEDRAYTGELFF
TGTGCCAGCAGCGAAGACAGGGCATACACCGGGGAGCTGTTTTTT
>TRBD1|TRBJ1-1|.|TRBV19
CASSTGDRGVRGGAFF
TGTGCCAGTAGTACCGGGGACAGGGGAGTCAGGGGAGGAGCTTTCTTT
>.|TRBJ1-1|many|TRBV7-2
CASSLAGGLVTEAFF
TGTGCCAGCAGCTTAGCGGGGGGGCTTGTCACTGAAGCTTTCTTT
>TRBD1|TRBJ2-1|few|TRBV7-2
CASSSLGQGVDEQFF
TGTGCCAGCAGCTCTCTTGGACAGGGGGTCGATGAGCAGTTCTTC
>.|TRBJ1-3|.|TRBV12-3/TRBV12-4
CASSVLQGSGNTIYF
TGTGCCAGCAGTGTCCTACAGGGCTCTGGAAACACCATATATTTT
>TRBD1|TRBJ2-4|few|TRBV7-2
CASSFDGQAYKNIQYF
TGTGCCAGCAGCTTTGACGGACAGGCCTACAAAAACATTCAGTACTTC
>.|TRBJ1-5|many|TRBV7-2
CASSKAGDSQPQHF
TGTGCCAGCAGCAAAGCGGGGGATAGCCAGCCCCAGCATTTT
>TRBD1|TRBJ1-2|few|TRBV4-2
CASSQVSGDSYGYTF
TGTGCCAGCAGCCAAGTCTCGGGGGACAGCTATGGCTACACCTTC
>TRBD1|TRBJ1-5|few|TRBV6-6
CASSYTPGGTGLNQPQHF
TGTGCCAGCAGTTACACCCCGGGTGGGACAGGCCTTAATCAGCCCCAGCATTTT
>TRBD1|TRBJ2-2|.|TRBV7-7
CASSLRWDSTNTGELFF
TGTGCCAGCAGCTTACGGTGGGACAGCACGAACACCGGGGAGCTGTTTTTT
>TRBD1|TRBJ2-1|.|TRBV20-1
CSARDLPGRGKENYNEQFF
TGCAGTGCTAGAGACCTCCCTGGCAGGGGGAAGGAAAACTACAATGAGCAGTTCTTC
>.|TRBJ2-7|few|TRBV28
CASVGPGTFYEQYF
TGTGCCAGCGTAGGTCCCGGGACCTTTTACGAGCAGTACTTC
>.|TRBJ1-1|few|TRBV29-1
CSVEEGGPFTEAFF
TGCAGCGTTGAAGAAGGCGGACCGTTCACTGAAGCTTTCTTT
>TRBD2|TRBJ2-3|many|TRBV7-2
CASSSPMRTSGTRIDTQYF
TGTGCCAGCAGCTCCCCCATGAGGACTAGCGGGACCAGGATAGATACGCAGTATTTT
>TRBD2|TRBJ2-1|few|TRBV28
CASSFRAGGPSYNEQFF
TGTGCCAGCAGTTTTCGGGCGGGAGGGCCTTCCTACAATGAGCAGTTCTTC
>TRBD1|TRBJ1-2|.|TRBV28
CASRNRGLYGYTF
TGTGCCAGCAGAAACAGGGGGCTCTATGGCTACACCTTC
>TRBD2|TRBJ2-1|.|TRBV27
CASSLLISGRATDEQFF
TGTGCCAGCAGTTTATTAATTAGCGGGAGGGCCACGGATGAGCAGTTCTTC
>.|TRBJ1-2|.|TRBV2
CASSSFGYGYTF
TGTGCCAGCAGCTCGTTTGGGTATGGCTACACCTTC
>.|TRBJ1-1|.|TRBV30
CAVAPRGTEAFF
TGTGCCGTGGCCCCCCGCGGAACTGAAGCTTTCTTT
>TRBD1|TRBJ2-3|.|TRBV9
CASSVGRGLADTQYF
TGTGCCAGCAGCGTAGGCAGGGGGTTGGCAGATACGCAGTATTTT
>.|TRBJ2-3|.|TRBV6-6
CASTTIAQPDTQYF
TGTGCCAGCACGACAATAGCGCAACCAGATACGCAGTATTTT